What follows are 9 T cell receptor beta chains derived from one specimen sequenced in a study of blood T cell repertoires in COVID-19. Only in-frame clones appear in the TCRdb table, and some are missing; sequencing was by immunoSEQ multiplex PCR. The table shows about 230,000 clones, with roughly 79% occurring only once. Sample: peripheral blood. These TCRs come from an elderly woman with COVID-19, enrolled during active disease.

The V call is TRBV28, the J call TRBJ1-2; D remains ambiguous. V lost 4 bases and J 2 bases, leaving 5 bases between the germline ends. The CDR3 loop spans 12 amino acids. Looked up from germline, CDR1 is MDHEN and CDR2 is SYDVKM. The CDR3 bases are TGTGCCAGCAGTTCACAGAACTATGGCTACACCTTC. Residues: CASSSQNYGYTF.

A few counts support this clone. CDR3 coding DNA: TGCGCCAGCAGCCAAGATGTAGGCGGGATTAGCACAGATACGCAGTATTTT. Protein: CASSQDVGGISTDTQYF. The chain joins TRBV4-3 to TRBJ2-3; a possible D gene is TRBD2 (6 bases). Trimming left V 0 bases short and J 0 bases short, with 13 bases between. Germline V gene lookup returns CDR1 LGHNA and CDR2 YSLEER. The CDR3 is made up of 17 amino acids.

CDR3 in DNA: TGTGCCTGGAGTGGGGGGGACAGGCCGAATTCACCCCTCCACTTT. Its protein product is CAWSGGDRPNSPLHF. V is TRBV30 and J is TRBJ1-6; 8 bases map to TRBD1. J lost 7 bases, V lost 1 base, and 6 bases had no gene match. Germline V gene data show CDR1 as GTSNPN and CDR2 as SVGIG (reference sequence). This CDR3 is 15 amino acids long.

The chain carries TRBV5-1 and TRBJ2-6; 8 positions match TRBD1. Germline V lookup: CDR1 SGHRS, CDR2 YFSETQ. The CDR3 contains 18 residues. With 3 bases clipped from V and 0 bases from J, the junction kept 8 bases outside the gene matches. The CDR3 spells CASSSLRTGNSGANVLTF. The CDR3 bases are TGCGCCAGCAGCTCTTTGCGGACAGGGAACTCTGGGGCCAACGTCCTGACTTTC.

The V gene is TRBV20-1, the J gene TRBJ2-7; D is possibly TRBD1 (6 bases). Germline CDR1 DFQATT, CDR2 SNEGSKA (reference sequence). This CDR3 comprises 11 residues. Trimming pared 6 bases from V and 5 bases from J, leaving 11 bases between. CDR3 in DNA: TGCAGTGCACAAAACAGGGACGAGCAGTACTTC. This translates into CSAQNRDEQYF.

The V and J genes are TRBV9 and TRBJ2-5; D unclear. V was shortened by 2 bases and J by 5 bases, with 13 bases between the two germline ends. This CDR3 region has 14 residues. Germline V gives CDR1 SGDLS, CDR2 YYNGEE. The CDR3 bases are TGTGCCAGCAGCGTTGAGGCCTCAGTGGAGACCCAGTACTTC. Protein product: CASSVEASVETQYF.

V and J are TRBV28 and TRBJ1-5; D call uncertain. There are 13 residues in the CDR3. Germline V gives CDR1 MDHEN, CDR2 SYDVKM. V was cut by 5 bases and J by 0 bases, with 5 bases left in between. The CDR3: CASSGPSNQPQHF. CDR3 nucleotides: TGTGCCAGCAGTGGGCCTAGCAATCAGCCCCAGCATTTT.

The chain links TRBV27 to TRBJ2-7; D unclear. V was cut by 7 bases and J by 0 bases, with 10 bases left in between. The CDR3 is made up of 13 amino acids. Looked up from germline, CDR1 is MNHEY and CDR2 is SMNVEV (reference sequence). The DNA for the CDR3 is TGTGCCAGCACGAACGGTTACTCCTACGAGCAGTACTTC. Amino acid sequence: CASTNGYSYEQYF.

The chain is built from TRBV28 and TRBJ1-5; 7 bases agree with TRBD1. From germline, CDR1 is MDHEN and CDR2 SYDVKM. The CDR3 contains 12 residues. Germline trimming cut 10 bases from V and 6 bases from J; bases unmatched to any gene: 6. CDR3 bases: TGTGCCACCCAGGGGGGAGGTCAGCCCCAGCATTTT. It encodes CATQGGGQPQHF.